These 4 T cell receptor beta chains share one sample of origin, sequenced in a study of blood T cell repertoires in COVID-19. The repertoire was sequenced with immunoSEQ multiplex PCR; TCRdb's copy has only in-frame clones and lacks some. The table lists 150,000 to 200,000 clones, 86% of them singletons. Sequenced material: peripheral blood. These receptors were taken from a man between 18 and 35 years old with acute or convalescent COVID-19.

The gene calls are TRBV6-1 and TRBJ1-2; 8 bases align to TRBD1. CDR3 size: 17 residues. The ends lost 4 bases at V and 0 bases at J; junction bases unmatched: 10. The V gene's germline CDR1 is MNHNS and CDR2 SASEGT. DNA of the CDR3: TGTGCCAGCAGTGCTGACAGGGGACGAAAACCTAACTATGGCTACACCTTC. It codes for CASSADRGRKPNYGYTF.

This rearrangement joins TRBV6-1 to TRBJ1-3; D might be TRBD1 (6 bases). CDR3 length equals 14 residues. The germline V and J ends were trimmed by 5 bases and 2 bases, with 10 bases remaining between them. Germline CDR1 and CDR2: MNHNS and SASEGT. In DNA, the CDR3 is TGTGCCAGCAGTAAGGGGGAGACTGGAAACACCATATATTTT. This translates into CASSKGETGNTIYF.

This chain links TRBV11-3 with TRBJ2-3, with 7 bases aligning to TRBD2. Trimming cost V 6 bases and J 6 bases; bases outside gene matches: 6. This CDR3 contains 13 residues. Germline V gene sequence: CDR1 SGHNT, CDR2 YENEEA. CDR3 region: CASSKTGGDTQYF. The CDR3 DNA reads TGTGCCAGCAGTAAAACCGGGGGGGATACGCAGTATTTT.

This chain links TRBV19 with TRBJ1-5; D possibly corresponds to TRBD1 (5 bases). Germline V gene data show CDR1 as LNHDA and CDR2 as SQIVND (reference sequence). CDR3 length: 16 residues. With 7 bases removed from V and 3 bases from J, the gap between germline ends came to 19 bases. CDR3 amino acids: CASNFGQGRTNQPQHF. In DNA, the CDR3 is TGTGCCAGTAATTTTGGGCAGGGCCGGACCAATCAGCCCCAGCATTTT.